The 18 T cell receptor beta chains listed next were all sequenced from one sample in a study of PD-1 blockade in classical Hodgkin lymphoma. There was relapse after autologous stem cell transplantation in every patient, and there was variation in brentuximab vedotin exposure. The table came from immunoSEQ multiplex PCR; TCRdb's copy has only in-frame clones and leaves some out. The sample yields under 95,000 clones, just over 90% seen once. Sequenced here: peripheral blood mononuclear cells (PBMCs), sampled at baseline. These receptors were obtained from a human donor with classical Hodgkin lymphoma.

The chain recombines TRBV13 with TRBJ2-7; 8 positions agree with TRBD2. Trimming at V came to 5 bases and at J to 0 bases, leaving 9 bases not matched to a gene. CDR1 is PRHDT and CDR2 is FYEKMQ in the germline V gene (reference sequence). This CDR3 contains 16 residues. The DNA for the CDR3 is TGTGCCAGCAGCCCAGTTGGGAGCGGGAGCTCCTACGAGCAGTACTTC. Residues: CASSPVGSGSSYEQYF. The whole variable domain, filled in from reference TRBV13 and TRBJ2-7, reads AAGVIQSPRHLIKEKRETATLKCYPIPRHDTVYWYQQGPGQDPQFLISFYEKMQSDKGSIPDRFSAQQFSDYHSELNMSSLELGDSALYFCASSPVGSGSSYEQYFGPGTRLTVT.

This CDR3 is CASSSSYNSPLHF. The CDR3, as DNA: TGTGCCAGTTCGAGCTCCTATAATTCACCCCTCCACTTT. The J gene is TRBJ1-6, the V gene TRBV7-9; unclear D gene. V was pared by 9 bases and J by 0 bases, with 6 bases between. There are 13 residues in the CDR3. The germline V gene has CDR1 SEHNR and CDR2 FQNEAQ (reference sequence).

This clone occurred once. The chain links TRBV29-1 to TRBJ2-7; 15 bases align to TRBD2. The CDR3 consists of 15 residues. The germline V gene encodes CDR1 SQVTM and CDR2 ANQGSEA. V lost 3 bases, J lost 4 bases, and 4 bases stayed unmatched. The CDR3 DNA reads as TGCAGCGTTGATGGACTAGCGGGAGGGCAGTACGAGCAGTACTTC. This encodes CSVDGLAGGQYEQYF.

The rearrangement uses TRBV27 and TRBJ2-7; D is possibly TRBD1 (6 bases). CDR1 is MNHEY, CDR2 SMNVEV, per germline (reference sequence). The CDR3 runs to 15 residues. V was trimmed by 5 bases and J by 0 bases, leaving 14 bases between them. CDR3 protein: CASSAHRARSYEQYF. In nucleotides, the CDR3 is TGTGCCAGCAGTGCCCACAGGGCCCGCTCCTACGAGCAGTACTTC.

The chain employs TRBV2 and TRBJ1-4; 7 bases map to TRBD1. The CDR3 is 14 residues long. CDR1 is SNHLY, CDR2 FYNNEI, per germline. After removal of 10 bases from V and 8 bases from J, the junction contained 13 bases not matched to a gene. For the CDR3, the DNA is TGTGCCACCGGAAGAGAGGGGGCGCCAGAAAAACTGTTTTTT. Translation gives CATGREGAPEKLFF.

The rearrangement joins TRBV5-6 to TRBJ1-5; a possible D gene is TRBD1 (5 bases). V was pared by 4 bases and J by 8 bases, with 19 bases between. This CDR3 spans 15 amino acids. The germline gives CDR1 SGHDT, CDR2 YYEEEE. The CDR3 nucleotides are TGTGCCAGCAGCAATCTAGGACGGGGCAACGAGCCCCAGCATTTT. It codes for CASSNLGRGNEPQHF.

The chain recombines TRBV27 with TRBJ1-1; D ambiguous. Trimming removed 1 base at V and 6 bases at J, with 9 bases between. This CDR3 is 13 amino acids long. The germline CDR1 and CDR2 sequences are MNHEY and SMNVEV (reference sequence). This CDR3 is CASSLYGWAEAFF. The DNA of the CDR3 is TGTGCCAGCAGTTTATATGGGTGGGCTGAAGCTTTCTTT.

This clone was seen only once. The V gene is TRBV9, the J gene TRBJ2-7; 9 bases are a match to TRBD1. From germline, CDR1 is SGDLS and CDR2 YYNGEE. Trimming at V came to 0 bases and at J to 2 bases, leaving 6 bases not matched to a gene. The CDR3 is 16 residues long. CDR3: CASSVDSGTGTYEQYF. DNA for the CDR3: TGTGCCAGCAGCGTAGATTCAGGGACAGGGACCTACGAGCAGTACTTC.

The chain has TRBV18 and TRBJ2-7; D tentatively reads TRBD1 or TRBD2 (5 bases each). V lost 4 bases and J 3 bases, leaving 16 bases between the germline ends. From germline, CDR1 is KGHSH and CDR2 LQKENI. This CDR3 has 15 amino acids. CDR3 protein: CASSRTGTASYEQYF. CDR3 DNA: TGTGCCAGCTCACGAACCGGGACCGCCAGCTACGAGCAGTACTTC.

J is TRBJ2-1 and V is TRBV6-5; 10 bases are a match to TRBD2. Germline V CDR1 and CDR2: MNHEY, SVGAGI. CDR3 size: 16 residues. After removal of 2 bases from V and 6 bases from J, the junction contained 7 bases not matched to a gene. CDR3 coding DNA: TGTGCCAGCAGTTACACCCTAGCGGGAGTTCGCAATGAGCAGTTCTTC. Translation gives CASSYTLAGVRNEQFF.

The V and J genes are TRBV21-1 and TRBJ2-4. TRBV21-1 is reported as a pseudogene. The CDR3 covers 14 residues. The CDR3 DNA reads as TGTGCCAGGGCCCCGGGGCAGGCCAAAAACATTCAGTACTTC. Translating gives CARAPGQAKNIQYF.

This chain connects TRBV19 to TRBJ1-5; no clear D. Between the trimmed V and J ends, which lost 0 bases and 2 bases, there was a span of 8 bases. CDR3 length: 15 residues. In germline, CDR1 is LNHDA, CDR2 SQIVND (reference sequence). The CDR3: CASSIDSERNQPQHF. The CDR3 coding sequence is TGTGCCAGTAGTATAGACAGTGAGCGCAATCAGCCCCAGCATTTT.

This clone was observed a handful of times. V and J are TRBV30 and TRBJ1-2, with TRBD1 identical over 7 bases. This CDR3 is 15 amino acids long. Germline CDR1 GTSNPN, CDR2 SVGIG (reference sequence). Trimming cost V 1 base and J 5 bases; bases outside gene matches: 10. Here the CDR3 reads CAWSEGRTGGYGYTF. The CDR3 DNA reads TGTGCCTGGAGTGAGGGTCGGACAGGAGGGTATGGCTACACCTTC.

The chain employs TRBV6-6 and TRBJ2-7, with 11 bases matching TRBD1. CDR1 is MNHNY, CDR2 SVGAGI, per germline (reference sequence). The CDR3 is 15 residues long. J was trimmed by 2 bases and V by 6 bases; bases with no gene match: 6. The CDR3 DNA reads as TGTGCCAGCAGGGACAGGGGGCATTTTCCCTACGAGCAGTACTTC. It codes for CASRDRGHFPYEQYF.

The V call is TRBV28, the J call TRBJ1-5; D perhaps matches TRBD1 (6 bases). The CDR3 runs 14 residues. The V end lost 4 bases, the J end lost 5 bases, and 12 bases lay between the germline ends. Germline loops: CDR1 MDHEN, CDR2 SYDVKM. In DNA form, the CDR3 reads TGTGCCAGCAGTTCCGGGACATCGGATCAGCCCCAGCATTTT. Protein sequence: CASSSGTSDQPQHF.

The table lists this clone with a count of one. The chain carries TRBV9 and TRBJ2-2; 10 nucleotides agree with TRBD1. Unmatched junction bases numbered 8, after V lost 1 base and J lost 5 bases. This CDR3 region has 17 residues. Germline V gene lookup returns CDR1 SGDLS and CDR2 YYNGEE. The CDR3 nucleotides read TGTGCCAGCAGCGTACCGAGGACAGGGGGAAGGACCGGGGAGCTGTTTTTT. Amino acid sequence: CASSVPRTGGRTGELFF.

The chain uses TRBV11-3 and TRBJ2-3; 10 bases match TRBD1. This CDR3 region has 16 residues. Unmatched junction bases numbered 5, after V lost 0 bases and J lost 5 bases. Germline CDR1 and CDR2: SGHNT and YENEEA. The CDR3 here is CASSLDRGQGLDTQYF. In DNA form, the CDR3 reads TGTGCCAGCAGCTTAGATCGGGGACAGGGGCTAGATACGCAGTATTTT.

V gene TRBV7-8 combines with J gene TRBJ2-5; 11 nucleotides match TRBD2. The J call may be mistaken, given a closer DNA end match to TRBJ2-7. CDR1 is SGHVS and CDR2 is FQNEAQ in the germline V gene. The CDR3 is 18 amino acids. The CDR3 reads CASSLAGTSGSFRYEQYF. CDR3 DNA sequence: TGTGCCAGCAGCTTAGCCGGGACTAGCGGATCGTTTCGCTACGAGCAGTACTTC.